This T cell receptor beta chain was profiled in a study of blood T cell repertoires in COVID-19. Some clones are missing from TCRdb's copy, which holds only in-frame ones; the method was immunoSEQ multiplex PCR. The data show approximately 75,000 clones, with roughly four fifths seen just once and approximately 7.3% held by the top ten. The germline gives CDR1 SGHVS, CDR2 FQNEAQ. V lost 6 bases, J lost 2 bases, and 7 bases lay in between. The CDR3 contains 12 residues. Source material: peripheral blood. The rearrangement links TRBV7-8 to TRBJ2-5, with no clear D. This TCR derives from a human donor in a cohort sampled during active COVID-19. The CDR3 coding sequence is TGTGCCAGCAGTCAGATTCAAGAGACCCAGTACTTC. Its protein product is CASSQIQETQYF.